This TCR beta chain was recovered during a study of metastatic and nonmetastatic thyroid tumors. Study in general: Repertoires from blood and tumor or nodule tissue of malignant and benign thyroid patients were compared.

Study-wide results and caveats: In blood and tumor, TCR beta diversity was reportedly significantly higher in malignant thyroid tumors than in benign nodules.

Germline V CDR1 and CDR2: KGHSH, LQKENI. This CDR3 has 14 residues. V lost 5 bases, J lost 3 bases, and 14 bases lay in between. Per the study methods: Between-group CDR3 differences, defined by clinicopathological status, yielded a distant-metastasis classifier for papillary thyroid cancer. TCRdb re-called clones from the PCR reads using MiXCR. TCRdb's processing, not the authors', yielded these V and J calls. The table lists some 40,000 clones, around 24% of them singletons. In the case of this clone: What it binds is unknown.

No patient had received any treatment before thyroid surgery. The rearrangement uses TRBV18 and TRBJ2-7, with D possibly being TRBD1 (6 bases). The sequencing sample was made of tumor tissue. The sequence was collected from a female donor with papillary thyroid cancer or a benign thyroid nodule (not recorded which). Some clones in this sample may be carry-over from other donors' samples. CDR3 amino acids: CASSLTGGDYEQYF. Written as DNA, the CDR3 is TGTGCCAGCTCATTGACAGGCGGAGACTACGAGCAGTACTTC.